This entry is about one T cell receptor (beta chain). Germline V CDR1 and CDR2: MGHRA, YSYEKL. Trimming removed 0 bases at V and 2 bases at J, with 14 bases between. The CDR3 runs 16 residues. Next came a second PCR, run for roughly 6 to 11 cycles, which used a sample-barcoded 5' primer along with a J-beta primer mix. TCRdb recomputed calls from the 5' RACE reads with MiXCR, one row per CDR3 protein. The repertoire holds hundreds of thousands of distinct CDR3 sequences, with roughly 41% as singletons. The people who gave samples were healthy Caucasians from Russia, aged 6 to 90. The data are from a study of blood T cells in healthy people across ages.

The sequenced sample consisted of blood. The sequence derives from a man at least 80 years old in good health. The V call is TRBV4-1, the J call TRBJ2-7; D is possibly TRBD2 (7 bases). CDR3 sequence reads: CASSQEMGGGTYEQYF. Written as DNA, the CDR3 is TGCGCCAGCAGCCAAGAAATGGGGGGGGGCACCTACGAGCAGTACTTC.